These T cell receptor beta chains were read from a single sample in a study of cytomegalovirus exposure and HLA in healthy donors. Sequencing was performed with immunoSEQ multiplex PCR; in TCRdb, only in-frame clones are kept and a portion is missing. The table lists approximately 150,000 clones, more than 60% of them singletons. Sequenced input: PBMCs. Receptors were obtained from a male donor in good health and CMV-seronegative. Each CDR3 is given with its conserved first and last residue. The D gene is left open where the match is weak. A row's size may be missing; if present it is once, few, many or a size class.

CDR3: CASSLEGFVDYGYTF; DNA: TGCGCCAGCAGCTTGGAGGGGTTCGTGGACTATGGCTACACCTTC; size: few; V: TRBV5-1; J: TRBJ1-2; D: .; length: 15
CDR3: CASFAGGLVYNEQFF; DNA: TGTGCCAGCTTCGCGGGGGGGCTAGTCTACAATGAGCAGTTCTTC; size: .; V: TRBV28; J: TRBJ2-1; D: TRBD2; length: 15
CDR3: CASSLRGSNTEAFF; DNA: TGTGCCAGCAGTCTCAGGGGGTCTAACACTGAAGCTTTCTTT; size: once; V: TRBV6-5; J: TRBJ1-1; D: TRBD1; length: 14
CDR3: CASSSHRVYSPLHF; DNA: TGTGCCAGCAGCTCCCACAGGGTCTACTCACCCCTCCACTTT; size: .; V: TRBV7-2; J: TRBJ1-6; D: .; length: 14
CDR3: CASSKLEAPNTEAFF; DNA: TGTGCCAGTAGTAAACTCGAGGCACCGAACACTGAAGCTTTCTTT; size: .; V: TRBV19; J: TRBJ1-1; D: .; length: 15
CDR3: CASSPGIGYTEAFF; DNA: TGCGCCAGCAGCCCCGGGATCGGGTACACTGAAGCTTTCTTT; size: .; V: TRBV5-1; J: TRBJ1-1; D: .; length: 14
CDR3: CASSMGREAGELFF; DNA: TGTGCCAGTAGTATGGGCAGGGAGGCCGGGGAGCTGTTTTTT; size: .; V: TRBV19; J: TRBJ2-2; D: .; length: 14
CDR3: CASSQSRASSYEQYF; DNA: TGCGCCAGCAGTCAATCGCGGGCCAGCTCCTACGAGCAGTACTTC; size: .; V: TRBV23-1; J: TRBJ2-7; D: .; length: 15
CDR3: CATRVPGTVQETQYF; DNA: TGTGCCACCAGGGTACCGGGGACAGTCCAAGAGACCCAGTACTTC; size: .; V: TRBV15; J: TRBJ2-5; D: TRBD1; length: 15
CDR3: CASSAPQGADYGYTF; DNA: TGTGCCAGCAGTGCGCCCCAGGGGGCGGATTATGGCTACACCTTC; size: .; V: TRBV6-1; J: TRBJ1-2; D: TRBD1; length: 15
CDR3: CASSLGTGTDTQYF; DNA: TGCGCCAGCAGCTTGGGGACAGGCACAGATACGCAGTATTTT; size: .; V: TRBV5-1; J: TRBJ2-3; D: .; length: 14
CDR3: CASSLPGTGKPARWDF; DNA: TGCGCCAGCAGCTTACCCGGGACAGGGAAGCCAGCCCGATGGGACTTC; size: few; V: TRBV5-1; J: TRBJ2-7; D: TRBD1; length: 16
CDR3: CASSQGNYGYTF; DNA: TGTGCCAGCAGTCAGGGGAACTATGGCTACACCTTC; size: few; V: TRBV11-2; J: TRBJ1-2; D: .; length: 12
CDR3: CASRRGVLGYGYTF; DNA: TGTGCCAGCAGGCGGGGGGTTCTGGGCTATGGCTACACCTTC; size: .; V: TRBV13; J: TRBJ1-2; D: .; length: 14
CDR3: CASSIGLAESSYNEQFF; DNA: TGTGCCAGTAGTATCGGGCTAGCGGAAAGCTCCTACAATGAGCAGTTCTTC; size: .; V: TRBV19; J: TRBJ2-1; D: TRBD2; length: 17
CDR3: CAISAGHNEQFF; DNA: TGTGCCATCAGTGCAGGCCACAATGAGCAGTTCTTC; size: .; V: TRBV10-3; J: TRBJ2-1; D: .; length: 12
CDR3: CASSLAGDSSEKLFF; DNA: TGTGCCAGCAGCTTAGCAGGGGATAGTAGCGAAAAACTGTTTTTT; size: few; V: TRBV7-9; J: TRBJ1-4; D: .; length: 15
CDR3: CASSLGLAGANTGELFF; DNA: TGTGCCAGCAGCTTGGGCCTAGCGGGGGCGAACACCGGGGAGCTGTTTTTT; size: once; V: TRBV5-4; J: TRBJ2-2; D: TRBD2; length: 17
CDR3: CASSFRQGAEKLFF; DNA: TGTGCCAGCAGCTTCAGACAGGGGGCGGAAAAACTGTTTTTT; size: .; V: TRBV5-8; J: TRBJ1-4; D: TRBD1; length: 14
CDR3: CASSQGGSLYEQYF; DNA: TGTGCCAGCAGCCAGGGGGGATCCCTCTACGAGCAGTACTTC; size: .; V: TRBV5-8; J: TRBJ2-7; D: .; length: 14
CDR3: CASRGSSYNEQFF; DNA: TGTGCCAGCAGGGGGAGCTCCTACAATGAGCAGTTCTTC; size: .; V: TRBV13; J: TRBJ2-1; D: .; length: 13
CDR3: CASSPGLAGETQYF; DNA: TGCGCCAGCAGCCCAGGACTAGCGGGAGAGACCCAGTACTTC; size: .; V: TRBV5-1; J: TRBJ2-5; D: TRBD2; length: 14
CDR3: CASIPGTGDHYGYTF; DNA: TGTGCCAGCATTCCCGGGACAGGGGACCACTATGGCTACACCTTC; size: .; V: TRBV5-4; J: TRBJ1-2; D: TRBD1; length: 15
CDR3: CASSITSGRDEQYF; DNA: TGTGCCAGTAGTATAACTAGCGGGCGGGACGAGCAGTACTTC; size: .; V: TRBV19; J: TRBJ2-7; D: TRBD2; length: 14
CDR3: CASSLPGQGHHEQYF; DNA: TGTGCCAGCAGTTTACCGGGACAGGGTCACCACGAGCAGTACTTC; size: once; V: TRBV27; J: TRBJ2-7; D: TRBD1; length: 15
CDR3: CAWSVSGGTGLAFF; DNA: TGTGCCTGGAGTGTAAGCGGGGGAACCGGTCTGGCTTTCTTT; size: .; V: TRBV30; J: TRBJ1-1; D: .; length: 14
CDR3: CAVGDSLGNIQYF; DNA: TGTGCGGTAGGGGACAGCTTGGGAAACATTCAGTACTTC; size: .; V: TRBV7-2; J: TRBJ2-4; D: TRBD1; length: 13
CDR3: CASSRLPGSQETQYF; DNA: TGCGCCAGCAGCCGCTTACCAGGGTCTCAAGAGACCCAGTACTTC; size: .; V: TRBV4-1; J: TRBJ2-5; D: .; length: 15
CDR3: CASSSVIFGTEAFF; DNA: TGTGCCAGCAGCTCCGTTATTTTCGGGACTGAAGCTTTCTTT; size: few; V: TRBV7-6; J: TRBJ1-1; D: .; length: 14
CDR3: CASRSPGQINEKLFF; DNA: TGTGCCAGTAGATCTCCGGGACAGATTAATGAAAAACTGTTTTTT; size: few; V: TRBV19; J: TRBJ1-4; D: TRBD1; length: 15
CDR3: CASRREIRSSYNEQFF; DNA: TGTGCCAGCAGAAGAGAGATAAGGAGCTCCTACAATGAGCAGTTCTTC; size: few; V: TRBV6-6; J: TRBJ2-1; D: .; length: 16
CDR3: CSVAQVTGTETQYF; DNA: TGCAGCGTTGCCCAAGTGACAGGGACCGAGACCCAGTACTTC; size: .; V: TRBV29-1; J: TRBJ2-5; D: TRBD1; length: 14
CDR3: CASSFTGGNGANVLTF; DNA: TGCGCCAGCAGCTTTACAGGGGGAAATGGGGCCAACGTCCTGACTTTC; size: .; V: TRBV5-1; J: TRBJ2-6; D: TRBD1; length: 16
CDR3: CASSQEYSRRPQETQYF; DNA: TGTGCCAGCAGCCAAGAGTACTCGCGGAGGCCCCAAGAGACCCAGTACTTC; size: few; V: TRBV4-2; J: TRBJ2-5; D: .; length: 17
CDR3: CASSLAAGGYNEQFF; DNA: TGTGCTAGCAGCTTAGCGGCGGGGGGTTACAATGAGCAGTTCTTC; size: .; V: TRBV7-7; J: TRBJ2-1; D: TRBD2; length: 15
CDR3: CASTHRQGWILTEAFF; DNA: TGTGCCAGCACCCACCGACAAGGATGGATTCTCACTGAAGCTTTCTTT; size: .; V: TRBV7-8; J: TRBJ1-1; D: .; length: 16
CDR3: CASSLDLTGLNTEAFF; DNA: TGTGCCAGCAGCTTAGATCTAACAGGGCTGAACACTGAAGCTTTCTTT; size: once; V: TRBV7-9; J: TRBJ1-1; D: .; length: 16
CDR3: CASSSSRTGGIDTQYF; DNA: TGTGCCAGTAGTTCGAGCCGGACAGGGGGCATAGATACGCAGTATTTT; size: .; V: TRBV19; J: TRBJ2-3; D: TRBD1; length: 16
CDR3: CASSLERDQPQHF; DNA: TGTGCCAGCAGCTTAGAGAGGGATCAGCCCCAGCATTTT; size: .; V: TRBV7-8; J: TRBJ1-5; D: .; length: 13
CDR3: CASTRAGGLNEQFF; DNA: TGTGCCAGCACTAGAGCGGGGGGGCTTAATGAGCAGTTCTTC; size: .; V: TRBV7-2; J: TRBJ2-1; D: TRBD2; length: 14
CDR3: CASSESVAGVYNEQFF; DNA: TGCGCCAGCAGCGAGAGTGTAGCGGGGGTCTACAATGAGCAGTTCTTC; size: .; V: TRBV10-1; J: TRBJ2-1; D: TRBD2; length: 16
CDR3: CASSSPWGLDTQYF; DNA: TGTGCCAGCAGTTCTCCTTGGGGCTTAGATACGCAGTATTTT; size: .; V: TRBV6-5; J: TRBJ2-3; D: .; length: 14